This TCR beta chain emerged from a study of control samples from healthy donors and cancer patients (dated by TCRdb to 2020 to 2021). Points on this clone: Its antigen is not yet known. No per-base quality is available; no much larger clone lies one base away.

The method was the immunoSEQ multiplex PCR assay. Entries here come from immuneACCESS through TCRdb and include only in-frame sequences with V and J called. Some clones fail to appear in such tables; in the studies checked, an unresolved V gene covers under half of the shortfall, and the cause of the remainder is unknown. Within this sample are 160,000 or so clones, with about 93% of them counted one time only. In total, the top ten clones hold 0.65% to 0.85% of the sample. The germline V gene sets CDR1 to MNHEY and CDR2 to SVGAGI. Its CDR3 holds 15 amino acids, cysteine through phenylalanine. Just CDR3 DNA is preserved here, 45 bases in frame from base 1. Clipping removes 7 bases from V and 2 bases from J, with 6 as the unmatched junction base count.

The receptor was isolated from a woman in her twenties or thirties in good health. The V and J segments used are TRBV6-5 and TRBJ1-4, with 8 central nucleotides matching TRBD1. Input material: blood. The DNA reads as follows: TGTGCCAGCAAGACATCAGGGGGCACTAATGAAAAACTGTTTTTT. Its amino acids are CASKTSGGTNEKLFF.